Each of the 27 T cell receptor beta chains below was sequenced from the same sample in a study of beta chain features in type 1 diabetes. TCRB transcripts that were expressed got sequenced, as all of the isolated RNA had been reverse transcribed. The assay was immunoSEQ multiplex PCR, and TCRdb's table has in-frame clones only and misses some. The sample lists 220,000 or so clones, around 68% seen once, with almost 0.055% in the top ten. The specimen sequenced was naive CD4+ T cells from blood. All receptors derive from a man aged 30 to 45 in good health.

The gene calls are TRBV29-1 and TRBJ2-1; D unresolved. The CDR3 loop spans 13 amino acids. Per germline, CDR1 SQVTM and CDR2 ANQGSEA. The V end lost 8 bases, the J end lost 6 bases, and 17 bases lay between the germline ends. CDR3 protein: CSLRSLFGNEQFF. For the CDR3, the DNA is TGCAGCTTGAGGAGCTTATTTGGCAATGAGCAGTTCTTC.

This chain joins TRBV4-1 and TRBJ2-7; no definite D call. The ends were cut back, 2 bases at V and 3 bases at J, with 11 bases in the middle. The CDR3 has 14 residues. Germline assignment: CDR1 MGHRA and CDR2 YSYEKL. CDR3: CASSQRFRVYEQYF. The CDR3 DNA sequence: TGCGCCAGCAGCCAACGATTTCGAGTCTACGAGCAGTACTTC.

CDR3 sequence: CASSPTTGAGEKLFF. CDR3 bases: TGCGCCAGCAGTCCGACAACGGGCGCAGGCGAAAAACTGTTTTTT. This chain connects TRBV23-1 to TRBJ1-4; unclear D gene. TRBV23-1 is known as an ORF, though its function is uncertain. Trimming removed 4 bases at V and 8 bases at J, with 17 bases between. The CDR3 is 15 residues long.

The chain couples TRBV7-9 to TRBJ2-3; TRBD2 might be the D (6 bases). CDR3 length: 17 residues. Germline assignment: CDR1 SEHNR and CDR2 FQNEAQ (reference sequence). V lost 4 bases to trimming and J lost 2 bases, with 19 bases between them. The CDR3 coding sequence is TGTGCCAGCAGCTGGCCCCTTCGTAGCGGACCCACAGATACGCAGTATTTT. Residues: CASSWPLRSGPTDTQYF.

This clone has only one observation. This sequence joins TRBV29-1 and TRBJ1-3; D is unresolved. Trimming stripped 6 bases from V and 3 bases from J, with 9 bases between. Germline values: CDR1 SQVTM, CDR2 ANQGSEA. The CDR3 runs 12 residues. CDR3 sequence reads: CSVETIGNTIYF. For the CDR3, the DNA is TGCAGCGTGGAGACTATTGGAAACACCATATATTTT.

This clone was detected once. V is TRBV30 and J is TRBJ1-2, with TRBD1 identical over 8 bases. Unmatched junction bases numbered 16, after V lost 1 base and J lost 9 bases. Germline CDR1 reads GTSNPN; CDR2 reads SVGIG (reference sequence). The CDR3 runs to 16 residues. The CDR3 nucleotides read TGTGCCTGGAGTGACCGGACAGGGAGTTCCCATGGGAGCTACACCTTC. Translation gives CAWSDRTGSSHGSYTF.

The CDR3 DNA reads as TGTGCCAGCAGCCCCGCCCTCGCAGGGGGCAATGAGCAGTTCTTC. Protein product: CASSPALAGGNEQFF. The chain is built from TRBV7-2 and TRBJ2-1, with TRBD1 identical over 7 bases. This CDR3 spans 15 amino acids. With V trimmed by 5 bases and J by 6 bases, 10 bases remained unmatched. The germline gives CDR1 SGHTA, CDR2 FQGNSA.

The chain employs TRBV30 and TRBJ2-7, with unresolved D. Trimming took off 8 bases at V and 4 bases at J, with 12 bases between the two ends. This CDR3 is built from 11 residues. Germline assignment: CDR1 GTSNPN and CDR2 SVGIG (reference sequence). CDR3 sequence: CALGGSYEQYF. CDR3 sequence (DNA): TGTGCCCTCGGTGGATCTTACGAGCAGTACTTC. The whole variable domain, remainder taken from reference TRBV30 and TRBJ2-7, is SQTIHQWPATLVQPVGSPLSLECTVEGTSNPNLYWYRQAAGRGLQLLFYSVGIGQISSEVPQNLSASRPQDRQFILSSKKLLLSDSGFYLCALGGSYEQYFGPGTRLTVT.

This chain links TRBV14 with TRBJ2-2; the D gene is possibly TRBD2 (5 bases). Between the trimmed V and J ends, which lost 2 bases and 2 bases, there was a span of 6 bases. CDR1 and CDR2 (germline): SGHDN, FVKESK. The CDR3 consists of 14 residues. The DNA for the CDR3 is TGTGCCAGCAGCCAAACTAGAAACACCGGGGAGCTGTTTTTT. Residues: CASSQTRNTGELFF.

The chain combines TRBV9 with TRBJ2-1, with D hard to call. The V gene lost 0 bases and the J gene lost 9 bases, with 10 bases spanning the gap. CDR1 SGDLS and CDR2 YYNGEE come from the germline V gene. The CDR3 consists of 13 residues. Written as DNA, the CDR3 is TGTGCCAGCAGCGTAGCTACGGGTACTGAGCAGTTCTTC. This sequence encodes CASSVATGTEQFF. Supplemented by reference TRBV9 and TRBJ2-1, the full variable domain reads DSGVTQTPKHLITATGQRVTLRCSPRSGDLSVYWYQQSLDQGLQFLIQYYNGEERAKGNILERFSAQQFPDLHSELNLSSLELGDSALYFCASSVATGTEQFFGPGTRLTVL.

The V gene is TRBV15, the J gene TRBJ2-1, with D perhaps TRBD2 (6 bases). Per germline, CDR1 LNHNV and CDR2 YYDKDF (reference sequence). V was cut by 0 bases and J by 11 bases, with 11 bases left in between. The CDR3 spans 13 residues. CDR3: CATSRDRGYKQFF. The CDR3, as DNA: TGTGCCACCAGCAGAGATCGGGGGTATAAGCAGTTCTTC.

The rearrangement links TRBV19 to TRBJ2-1; 7 positions match TRBD2. The CDR3 sequence is 13 residues long. Per the germline V gene, CDR1 is LNHDA and CDR2 is SQIVND (reference sequence). The V and J ends lost 11 bases and 5 bases, in that order; junction bases with no gene match: 9. The DNA of the CDR3 is TGTGCCTGCGGGAGCTTGATGAACAATGAGCAGTTCTTC. Translating it yields CACGSLMNNEQFF.

The rearrangement links TRBV29-1 to TRBJ2-1; 16 bases map to TRBD2. V lost 7 bases and J lost 9; bases outside the gene matches: 6. The V gene's germline CDR1 is SQVTM and CDR2 ANQGSEA. The CDR3 is 14 amino acids. CDR3 region: CSAGTSGRAGEQFF. The CDR3 DNA reads as TGCAGCGCTGGGACTAGCGGGAGGGCCGGTGAGCAGTTCTTC.

The CDR3 DNA reads TGTGCCAGCAGCCCCCGGACAGGTAGCCACGAGCAGTACTTC. Translated: CASSPRTGSHEQYF. V and J are TRBV7-2 and TRBJ2-7, with 7 nucleotides matching TRBD1. The CDR3 runs to 14 residues. Germline assignment: CDR1 SGHTA and CDR2 FQGNSA. V dropped 5 bases and J dropped 5; count of bases not matched to a gene: 9.

The chain links TRBV4-1 to TRBJ2-3; no clear D gene. Between the trimmed V and J ends, which lost 1 base and 2 bases, there was a span of 13 bases. Germline CDR1 is MGHRA and CDR2 is YSYEKL. CDR3 length: 16 residues. The CDR3 coding sequence is TGCGCCAGCAGCCAAGGGGCACTTCTAAACACAGATACGCAGTATTTT. Its protein product is CASSQGALLNTDTQYF.

V gene TRBV4-1 combines with J gene TRBJ2-1, with D perhaps given as TRBD1 or TRBD2 (5 bases each). Trimming removed 1 base at V and 7 bases at J, with 14 bases between. Germline CDR1 reads MGHRA; CDR2 reads YSYEKL. CDR3 size: 15 residues. CDR3 coding DNA: TGCGCCAGCAGCCAAGTAAGGGGCTCGGGGAATGAGCAGTTCTTC. It specifies CASSQVRGSGNEQFF.

The chain is built from TRBV7-2 and TRBJ2-2, with D perhaps matching TRBD1 or TRBD2 (7 bases each). Germline V gene sequence: CDR1 SGHTA, CDR2 FQGNSA. Trimming stripped 5 bases from V and 3 bases from J, with 13 bases between. The CDR3 extends over 15 amino acids. Here the CDR3 DNA reads TGTGCCAGCAGCCAGACAGGGAGGGACACCGGGGAGCTGTTTTTT. This encodes CASSQTGRDTGELFF.

V gene TRBV7-9 combines with J gene TRBJ2-1, with 10 bases fitting TRBD2. Germline CDR1 is SEHNR and CDR2 is FQNEAQ (reference sequence). CDR3 length equals 16 residues. The ends lost 2 bases at V and 7 bases at J; junction bases unmatched: 8. The CDR3: CASSLTAGLAANEQFF. The CDR3 coding sequence is TGTGCCAGCAGCTTAACGGCAGGACTAGCGGCGAATGAGCAGTTCTTC.

This chain connects TRBV2 to TRBJ2-5; unclear D gene. The CDR3 has 11 amino acids. CDR1 SNHLY and CDR2 FYNNEI come from the germline V gene. V was cut by 7 bases and J by 4 bases, with 7 bases left in between. This CDR3 reads CASTLGETQYF. The CDR3 nucleotides read TGTGCCAGCACCCTCGGAGAGACCCAGTACTTC.

The CDR3 loop reads CASSSGLAYNEQFF. The CDR3, as DNA: TGCGCCAGCAGTTCGGGACTAGCCTACAATGAGCAGTTCTTC. The gene calls are TRBV5-1 and TRBJ2-1, with 8 bases identical to TRBD2. With V trimmed by 5 bases and J by 2 bases, 3 bases remained unmatched. In germline, CDR1 is SGHRS, CDR2 YFSETQ. The CDR3 extends over 14 amino acids. The complete variable domain, with remaining parts taken from reference TRBV5-1 and TRBJ2-1, reads KAGVTQTPRYLIKTRGQQVTLSCSPISGHRSVSWYQQTPGQGLQFLFEYFSETQRNKGNFPGRFSGRQFSNSRSEMNVSTLELGDSALYLCASSSGLAYNEQFFGPGTRLTVL.

This rearrangement joins TRBV6-5 to TRBJ1-5; no firm D call. The CDR3 covers 15 residues. Germline lookup yields CDR1 MNHEY and CDR2 SVGAGI. The V and J ends lost 6 bases and 2 bases respectively, with 14 bases between them. In DNA, the CDR3 is TGTGCCAGCAGCCCCACGGGGAGCGGCAATCAGCCCCAGCATTTT. It specifies CASSPTGSGNQPQHF.

The chain links TRBV15 to TRBJ2-7, with unresolved D. Looked up from germline, CDR1 is LNHNV and CDR2 is YYDKDF (reference sequence). The CDR3 length is 13 residues. V was shortened by 1 base and J by 0 bases, with 4 bases between the two germline ends. The CDR3 DNA follows: TGTGCCACCAGCAGAGGAGGCTCCTACGAGCAGTACTTC. Translating it yields CATSRGGSYEQYF.

The chain is built from TRBV15 and TRBJ1-2; D gene uncertain. The CDR3 has 11 residues. Germline V gives CDR1 LNHNV, CDR2 YYDKDF (reference sequence). The V end lost 1 base, the J end lost 6 bases, and 3 bases lay between the germline ends. CDR3 in amino acids: CATSRADGYTF. CDR3 nucleotide sequence: TGTGCCACCAGCAGAGCGGATGGCTACACCTTC.

The chain is built from TRBV30 and TRBJ2-3; 11 bases match TRBD2. The CDR3 is 14 amino acids. The germline gives CDR1 GTSNPN, CDR2 SVGIG (reference sequence). V lost 7 bases, J lost 4 bases, and 7 bases stayed unmatched. CDR3: CALLLAGGADTQYF. The CDR3 DNA follows: TGTGCCTTGCTGCTAGCGGGGGGAGCAGATACGCAGTATTTT.

Details on this clone: Within the sample, other DNA sequences also encode this same CDR3. The rearrangement joins TRBV2 to TRBJ2-4; D unclear. Germline CDR1 and CDR2: SNHLY and FYNNEI. Trimming removed 3 bases at V and 0 bases at J, with 9 bases between. This CDR3 region has 15 residues. The CDR3 DNA is TGTGCCAGCAGTGAGAGAAGACTAGCCAAAAACATTCAGTACTTC. Translated, it gives CASSERRLAKNIQYF.

The gene calls are TRBV6-6 and TRBJ1-1; possibly TRBD1 for D (6 bases). The CDR3 runs to 15 residues. V lost 7 bases to trimming and J lost 1 base, with 16 bases between them. The V gene's germline CDR1 is MNHNY and CDR2 SVGAGI (reference sequence). The CDR3 region is CASTERGKGNTEAFF. CDR3 sequence (DNA): TGTGCCAGCACCGAAAGGGGGAAAGGGAACACTGAAGCTTTCTTT.

CDR3 nucleotide sequence: TGTGCCAGCAGCCAAAGTGGCTACGAGCAGTACTTC. It yields the protein CASSQSGYEQYF. This sequence joins TRBV14 and TRBJ2-7, with D unresolved. The V gene's germline CDR1 is SGHDN and CDR2 FVKESK. V gave up 2 bases and J gave up 3 bases, with 5 bases separating them. CDR3 size: 12 residues.